This TCR beta chain was documented in a study of cytomegalovirus exposure and HLA in healthy donors (dated 2017 in TCRdb). With respect to the entire study: In an earlier analysis of about 560 of the donors, approximately 300 Gb of sequence data and 100 million or so unique TCR beta sequences from roughly 180 million T cells were reported. An early release covering just under 650 HLA-typed donors comprised about 310 gigabases of sequencing data and around 80 million unique TCR sequences. Of the roughly 410 genotyped donors, approximately 80% were placed in the genetic ancestry cluster associated with self-reported Caucasian donors. The study aimed to test whether signatures of past pathogen exposure could be identified by cataloging public T cell receptors. The T cell repertoires of 666 subjects were profiled by immunosequencing and related to cytomegalovirus serostatus. Besides the first cohort of hundreds of subjects, a separate validation cohort made up of over 100 different subjects was used. To predict cytomegalovirus infection status, the study brought together high-throughput TCR immunosequencing, statistical association of individual TCRs with disease status, and machine learning. To study patterns of TCR occurrence, a later analysis re-analyzed previously published TCR beta repertoires from 700 or so donors and added high-resolution HLA genotyping. Rather than drawing on any new phenotypic data, the later analysis identified candidate immune exposures from TCR beta sequences and the way those sequences occurred across donors. An earlier analysis of some 500 of the donors applied high-throughput TCR beta sequencing to assess whether each TCR beta V gene segment acted as functional or pseudogenic. Donor age, sex, ethnicity and CMV serostatus were collected together with the repertoire data. A later genetic analysis took genome-wide SNP genotypes for about 65% of the roughly 670 donors and used that subset as a discovery cohort. All discovery cohort repertoires had been generated on a single sequencing platform. HLA typing included class I and class II loci at four-digit resolution. Typing coverage varied by locus: roughly 629-640 donors for A, B, C, DRB1 and DQB1; under 550 for DQA1; around 610 for DPA1; some 470 for DPB1. About 5 DR-DQ haplotypes were handled as single units for association and clustering, since linkage in the cohort was strong. Among about 410 genotyped donors of the cohort, an average of around 250,000 unique TCR beta nucleotide sequences was sequenced per donor, of which roughly 17% were non-productive.

Overall study outcomes, separate from this receptor: Strong co-occurrence of HLA alleles, especially DR and DQ, made assigning TCR associations to individual alleles difficult. In the study, approximately 150 TCR beta chains were listed as associated with cytomegalovirus. In a later genetic analysis, fewer N-insertions in productive TCRs were reported among donors in an Asian-associated ancestry cluster than the approximately 630-donor mean. While some public TCRs were present in many individuals, most TCR sequences turned up only very rarely across donors. At a false discovery rate of 0.05, a later analysis linked 16,951 TCR beta sequences to specific HLA alleles. A cluster of highly shared sequence variants was judged likely to represent a technical artifact of the sequencing pipeline. According to a later analysis, most CMV-associated TCR beta chains appeared to be HLA-restricted, and the HLA associations seemed to be driven largely by CMV exposure. An association between a missense DCLRE1C variant and V-gene and J-gene trimming of TCR beta chains was found in a later genetic analysis and replicated in an independent cohort. Because counts were too low, roughly 16 rarely observed V segments, including chromosome 9 orphons, were left out of the earlier analysis of over 550 of the donors. A later analysis found that TCR association rates varied across HLA loci, with DRB1 alleles showing the most associated TCRs and HLA-C alleles the fewest. Three of the identified cytomegalovirus-associated TCR beta chains were confirmed in vitro to be specific for cytomegalovirus antigens. Because the 87-base-pair reads could not distinguish some IMGT-functional V segments, including TRBV6-2 and TRBV6-3, those segments were excluded. A further reported finding was that TCR beta sequences accurately predicted the HLA-A and HLA-B alleles for most subjects in the first cohort. The classifier was reported to diagnose cytomegalovirus status with high specificity and sensitivity in both the original and validation cohorts. Only TCR beta chains were sequenced in this cohort, and the absence of alpha or paired-chain data limited detectable features. CMV serostatus was the only immune exposure information available for the cohort. The authors suggested that the approach could potentially be generalized to other disease states and immunological phenotypes. In a later analysis, HLA-associated TCR beta chains showed more clonal expansion and lower generation probabilities than non-associated chains that were equally common. Sequencing depth was assumed to be roughly uniform across donors in the presence/absence analyses, though that assumption may not hold. Because HLA typing was unavailable for some donors at each locus, only the typed subset was used in association tests. Linkage disequilibrium might explain the correlated functional status among segregating V segments, but an unknown experimental factor could not be ruled out. Several of the top co-occurrence clusters appeared to be linked to parvovirus B19, influenza, CMV and Epstein-Barr virus, according to a later analysis. An earlier analysis of approximately 530 of the donors showed that most TCR beta V segments appeared in productive rearrangements either about 87% or about 30% of the time, which broadly matched IMGT annotations.

The germline V gene (reference sequence) supplies CDR1 SGHNT and CDR2 YYREEE. Counted from cysteine to phenylalanine, this CDR3 has 14 amino acids. The kept DNA is CDR3 alone, 42 bases in frame from the first base. V drops 0 bases and J drops 0 bases, leaving 6 bases in between. In total, roughly 670 healthy bone marrow donors made up the cohort. At the time of sampling, all cohort members were nominally healthy, though unrecorded immune exposures were likely present. The donor tested CMV seronegative and was one of the 352 seronegative cohort members. A peripheral blood sample was provided by each donor, and peripheral blood mononuclear cells were used for TCR beta sequencing. The Qiagen DNeasy Blood Extraction Kit was used to extract genomic DNA from the blood cell samples. Receptor libraries were prepared by the immunoSEQ multiplex PCR assay. For the multiplex PCR, a mixture combining 60 forward primers for TCR Vbeta segments and 13 reverse primers for TCR Jbeta segments was used. Amplification of the CDR3 region of rearranged TCR beta genes was performed with a multiplex PCR assay on genomic DNA. The Illumina HiSeq System was used to sequence the amplified TCR beta libraries as 87-base-pair reads. As for the authors' bioinformatics: A later analysis tallied around 80 million unique TCR beta chains across the 666 repertoires, and about 12 million of those chains were shared by two or more donors. Raw reads were error-corrected and collapsed into unique sequences by a nearest-neighbor algorithm in which closely related sequences were merged to remove PCR and sequencing errors. V, D and J gene segments were assigned by aligning CDR3 sequences to IMGT reference sequences. For a sequence to be retained, a match of at least six nucleotides to both a V gene segment and a J gene segment was required. A rearrangement counted as productive if the CDR3 had no stop codons and remained in frame with V and J, and every other rearrangement counted as non-productive. Following IMGT convention, CDR3 was defined as the stretch from the second conserved V-encoded cysteine to the conserved J-encoded phenylalanine. In an earlier analysis of more than 550 of the donors, sequences lacking an unambiguous match to a single V gene segment were excluded. An earlier analysis of 587 of the donors called V segments functional above 56.7% productive rearrangements and segregating when the between-donor standard deviation exceeded 5%. A statistical classification framework was built for diagnosing cytomegalovirus status from the catalog of TCR beta chain sequences. In a later analysis, V and J genes were assigned by comparing TCR nucleotide sequences against IMGT/GENE-DB human TR gene sequences. In a later analysis, CDR3 sequences and most-parsimonious VDJ recombination scenarios were assigned using the TCRdist pipeline. A later analysis defined each TCR beta chain by its CDR3 amino acid sequence plus V-gene family, and excluded reads lacking a unique V-gene family. To address suspected cross-contamination and a sequencing artifact, a later analysis removed over 500 highly shared, low-generation-probability nucleotide sequences. A later analysis calculated a clonal expansion index for each public chain from normalized within-repertoire ranks of inferred template counts. In a later analysis, generation probabilities were computed using a VDJ recombination model fitted to out-of-frame rearrangements, and the results were checked against IGoR. In a later analysis, TCR-TCR, TCR-HLA and TCR-CMV co-occurrence was scored with hypergeometric tests, and a repertoire-size bias correction was applied to TCR pairs. False discovery rates were estimated in a later analysis by permuting HLA or CMV assignments 20 times. In a later analysis, co-occurring TCRs were grouped using DBSCAN, and TCRdist sequence similarity was added for clustering within HLA-allele-positive subsets. Repertoires with fewer than 30,000 or more than 120,000 public chains were left out of co-occurrence clustering, as were a few repertoires with anomalous nucleotide sharing. The table was pulled from immuneACCESS by TCRdb, which kept in-frame rearrangements only. Such tables lose some clones; where checked, under half of the loss comes from unresolved V genes, and the rest has no known cause. The V and J calls and clone size come from that table; D and trimming were worked out from the DNA. The sample data list about 140,000 clones, and 80% of these were observed just once. The ten largest clones take up less than 1.5% of the sample.

Details on this clone: The antigen it recognizes is unknown. No quality values exist for individual bases; no much larger clone is one base distant.

This receptor was identified in a female donor in good health and CMV-seronegative. The chain was built from TRBV5-4 and TRBJ2-5, with no reliable assignment of the D segment. The sample consisted of PBMCs. CDR3 protein: CASSLDTDQETQYF. The bases are TGTGCCAGCAGCTTGGACACAGACCAAGAGACCCAGTACTTC.